A single sample gave rise to the 19 T cell receptor beta chains below, sequenced in a study of blood T cell repertoires in COVID-19 (dated by TCRdb to about 2020). To prepare the library, the immunoSEQ multiplex PCR assay was applied. TCRdb stores this immuneACCESS table with in-frame sequences only. Part of the clones is absent; in the studies checked, under half of the shortfall reflects unresolved V genes, and no reason is known for the rest. The sample yields 150,000 to 200,000 clones; 80% to 90% were counted once. 2% to 3% of the sample goes to the ten largest clones. Source material: peripheral blood. These receptors were taken from a man aged 40-49 years with active or convalescent COVID-19.

The gene calls are TRBV7-9 and TRBJ1-2; D ambiguous. CDR3 size: 16 residues. The V gene's germline CDR1 is SEHNR and CDR2 FQNEAQ (reference sequence). With 4 bases removed from V and 4 bases from J, the gap between germline ends came to 19 bases. The CDR3 nucleotides read TGTGCCAGCAGCTCCTCGGCGGGAATAGACCCCTATGGCTACACCTTC. Encoded protein: CASSSSAGIDPYGYTF.

The V and J genes are TRBV4-1 and TRBJ1-2, with D maybe TRBD1 (6 bases). The germline V gene has CDR1 MGHRA and CDR2 YSYEKL. V gave up 0 bases and J gave up 4 bases, with 9 bases separating them. CDR3 length: 14 residues. The CDR3: CASSQDPQGYGYTF. The CDR3 nucleotides are TGCGCCAGCAGCCAAGACCCACAGGGCTATGGCTACACCTTC.

The rearrangement joins TRBV7-9 to TRBJ2-1, with D uncertain. V lost 3 bases and J 6 bases, leaving 9 bases between the germline ends. The germline V gene encodes CDR1 SEHNR and CDR2 FQNEAQ (reference sequence). The CDR3 has 13 residues. In DNA, the CDR3 is TGTGCCAGCAGCTTTCCTCCAGTCAATGAGCAGTTCTTC. Protein product: CASSFPPVNEQFF.

V usage is TRBV7-2 and J usage is TRBJ1-2, with 7 bases identical to TRBD1. This CDR3 region has 14 residues. J was trimmed by 2 bases and V by 6 bases; bases with no gene match: 6. Germline V gene lookup returns CDR1 SGHTA and CDR2 FQGNSA. The CDR3 reads CASSTGTENYGYTF. In DNA, the CDR3 is TGTGCCAGCAGTACCGGGACAGAAAACTATGGCTACACCTTC.

This chain uses TRBV7-2 with TRBJ2-7; D may be TRBD2 (6 bases). Trimming removed 1 base from V and 5 bases from J, with 12 bases in between. This CDR3 has 14 amino acids. Germline assignment: CDR1 SGHTA and CDR2 FQGNSA. The CDR3 DNA sequence: TGTGCCAGCAGCTTAGTCGGGGGTGGGCACGAGCAGTACTTC. It encodes CASSLVGGGHEQYF. Together with reference TRBV7-2 and TRBJ2-7, the CDR3 gives the full variable domain: GAGVSQSPSNKVTEKGKDVELRCDPISGHTALYWYRQSLGQGLEFLIYFQGNSAPDKSGLPSDRFSAERTGGSVSTLTIQRTQQEDSAVYLCASSLVGGGHEQYFGPGTRLTVT.

V is TRBV7-3 and J is TRBJ2-7; 7 bases map to TRBD1. The germline gives CDR1 SGHTA, CDR2 FQGTGA. The CDR3 consists of 16 residues. J was trimmed by 2 bases and V by 1 base; bases with no gene match: 8. The CDR3 DNA follows: TGTGCCAGCAGCTTAATTCGGCAGGGGGAGACCTACGAGCAGTACTTC. It encodes CASSLIRQGETYEQYF.

The V call is TRBV5-1, the J call TRBJ1-1; TRBD1 aligns across 7 bases. Germline V CDR1 and CDR2: SGHRS, YFSETQ. This CDR3 has 15 residues. The V gene end was trimmed by 2 bases and the J gene end by 0 bases; junction bases not matched to a gene: 4. The CDR3 bases are TGCGCCAGCAGCTTTTTGGGACAGATGAACACTGAAGCTTTCTTT. Its protein product is CASSFLGQMNTEAFF. The full variable domain, with the rest looked up from reference TRBV5-1 and TRBJ1-1, is KAGVTQTPRYLIKTRGQQVTLSCSPISGHRSVSWYQQTPGQGLQFLFEYFSETQRNKGNFPGRFSGRQFSNSRSEMNVSTLELGDSALYLCASSFLGQMNTEAFFGQGTRLTVV.

The rearrangement links TRBV19 to TRBJ1-2; D possibly corresponds to TRBD1 (6 bases). V was pared by 6 bases and J by 5 bases, with 19 bases between. CDR3 length equals 15 residues. CDR1 is LNHDA, CDR2 SQIVND, per germline (reference sequence). The CDR3 coding sequence is TGTGCCAGTAGCGCTACAGGGACCGGGATTTATGGCTACACCTTC. This gives the protein CASSATGTGIYGYTF.

The chain uses TRBV19 and TRBJ1-1; 11 bases are shared with TRBD1. Germline V gene sequence: CDR1 LNHDA, CDR2 SQIVND (reference sequence). The CDR3 is 17 amino acids. V lost 5 bases to trimming and J lost 5 bases; unmatched junction nucleotides: 13. DNA of the CDR3: TGTGCCAGTAGTCCGCGACAAGGACAGGGGGCAGGGACTGAAGCTTTCTTT. Its protein product is CASSPRQGQGAGTEAFF.

The rearrangement joins TRBV4-1 to TRBJ1-2; the match to TRBD1 covers 8 bases. CDR1 and CDR2 from the germline V gene are MGHRA and YSYEKL. The CDR3 covers 14 residues. Trimming at V came to 3 bases and at J to 7 bases, leaving 7 bases not matched to a gene. CDR3 protein: CASSHGPGGFGYTF. Written as DNA, the CDR3 is TGCGCCAGCAGCCATGGGCCAGGGGGCTTTGGCTACACCTTC.

This clone was counted between two and nine times. The J gene is TRBJ1-2, the V gene TRBV5-8, with a tentative D call TRBD1 (5 bases). Trimming removed 4 bases at V and 8 bases at J, with 21 bases between. This CDR3 has 15 residues. In germline, CDR1 is SGHTS, CDR2 YDEGEE. The CDR3 loop reads CASSRRDSRMGGYTF. The CDR3, as DNA: TGTGCCAGCAGCCGCAGGGACTCCCGGATGGGCGGCTACACCTTC. Drawing the rest from reference TRBV5-8 and TRBJ1-2, the complete variable domain is EAGVTQSPTHLIKTRGQQATLRCSPISGHTSVYWYQQALGLGLQFLLWYDEGEERNRGNFPPRFSGRQFPNYSSELNVNALELEDSALYLCASSRRDSRMGGYTFGSGTRLTVV.

J is TRBJ1-1 and V is TRBV4-2, with D maybe TRBD1 (5 bases). V was cut by 0 bases and J by 4 bases, with 18 bases left in between. The germline V gene encodes CDR1 LGHNA and CDR2 YNFKEQ. The CDR3 is 17 residues long. DNA of the CDR3: TGTGCCAGCAGCCAAGATCACCGGGGAGGGGTGGGCACTGAAGCTTTCTTT. Its protein is CASSQDHRGGVGTEAFF.

The V gene is TRBV7-9, the J gene TRBJ1-4, with 9 bases that match TRBD1. The CDR3 totals 15 residues. Looked up from germline, CDR1 is SEHNR and CDR2 is FQNEAQ (reference sequence). V gave up 2 bases and J gave up 13 bases; unmatched junction bases: 11. In nucleotides, the CDR3 is TGTGCCAGCAGCTTACCCAGGGACAGGGCGTCAGGACTGTTTTTT. It yields the protein CASSLPRDRASGLFF.

The V and J genes are TRBV19 and TRBJ1-6; 7 bases align to TRBD1. Germline-derived CDR1 and CDR2 are LNHDA and SQIVND (reference sequence). The CDR3 totals 15 residues. V shed 4 bases, J shed 10 bases, and the junction held 10 bases outside the gene matches. The CDR3 nucleotides are TGTGCCAGTAGTACCCGACAGGGAACTCTGTCACCCCTCCACTTT. Translating it yields CASSTRQGTLSPLHF.

The chain links TRBV4-2 to TRBJ1-3; D is ambiguous. Between the trimmed V and J ends, which lost 0 bases and 0 bases, there was a span of 12 bases. In germline, CDR1 is LGHNA, CDR2 YNFKEQ. The CDR3 is 17 amino acids. The CDR3 loop is CASSQERAGYSGNTIYF. In DNA, the CDR3 is TGTGCCAGCAGCCAAGAGCGGGCAGGCTACTCTGGAAACACCATATATTTT.

This chain joins TRBV10-1 and TRBJ1-1, with TRBD1 identical over 7 bases. In germline, CDR1 is WNHNN, CDR2 SYGVQD (reference sequence). The CDR3 has 15 amino acids. V lost 5 bases and J lost 4; bases outside the gene matches: 10. DNA for the CDR3: TGCGCCAGCAGTCCGGACACAGGGGAGGTCACTGAAGCTTTCTTT. It is translated as CASSPDTGEVTEAFF.

This clone has a single count. The chain joins TRBV28 to TRBJ1-2, with 11 positions matching TRBD1. V lost 4 bases and J lost 7; bases outside the gene matches: 5. In germline, CDR1 is MDHEN, CDR2 SYDVKM. This CDR3 is 14 amino acids long. CDR3 residues: CASSSGQGAFGYTF. The CDR3 nucleotides read TGTGCCAGCAGTTCAGGACAGGGGGCATTTGGCTACACCTTC.

The chain joins TRBV24-1 to TRBJ2-2; 7 bases are shared with TRBD1. The CDR3 covers 16 residues. Germline CDR1 reads KGHDR; CDR2 reads SFDVKD. Trimming removed 1 base from V and 1 base from J; junction bases left unmatched: 2. The CDR3 region has the DNA TGTGCCACCAGTGATTTCAGGACAGGGAACACCGGGGAGCTGTTTTTT. Its translation is CATSDFRTGNTGELFF.

The J gene is TRBJ1-2, the V gene TRBV5-4; D perhaps matches TRBD1 (5 bases). The CDR3 runs to 13 residues. Trimming pared 5 bases from V and 7 bases from J, leaving 15 bases between. Germline CDR1 reads SGHNT; CDR2 reads YYREEE (reference sequence). CDR3 sequence reads: CASSPTVLGGYTF. Written as DNA, the CDR3 is TGTGCCAGCAGTCCGACAGTGTTGGGTGGCTACACCTTC.